The 13 T cell receptor beta chains listed next were all sequenced from one sample in a study of T-cell memory formation after mild COVID-19. Via MiXCR, TCRdb re-called the 5' RACE reads, giving one row per CDR3 protein. The sample has roughly 300,000 distinct CDR3 sequences; roughly 8.2% are singletons. Sequencing was done on a sample of PBMCs or a T cell subset sorted from them (not recorded which). Receptors originate from a man between 18 and 29 years old who had mild COVID-19 (a few samples of this study predate the infection). Cell type and time point are not known.

A few counts support this clonotype. The rearrangement links TRBV19 to TRBJ2-1, with D uncertain. This CDR3 contains 14 residues. V lost 3 bases to trimming and J lost 6 bases, with 12 bases between them. CDR1 LNHDA and CDR2 SQIVND come from the germline V gene (reference sequence). CDR3 residues: CASSIGNVGNEQFF. The CDR3 nucleotides are TGTGCCAGTAGTATTGGGAACGTCGGCAATGAGCAGTTCTTC.

The J gene is TRBJ2-5, the V gene TRBV7-2; TRBD2 aligns across 9 bases. Germline loops: CDR1 SGHTA, CDR2 FQGNSA. The CDR3 runs 16 residues. Unmatched junction bases numbered 9, after V lost 3 bases and J lost 4 bases. CDR3 DNA sequence: TGTGCCAGCAGCTTGGGCGGGACTAGCTTGGGAGAGACCCAGTACTTC. It encodes CASSLGGTSLGETQYF.

This clonotype was detected many times. The chain is built from TRBV27 and TRBJ1-6; D might be TRBD1 (5 bases). V was trimmed by 5 bases and J by 13 bases, leaving 15 bases between them. The CDR3 contains 13 residues. Germline V CDR1 and CDR2: MNHEY, SMNVEV (reference sequence). The CDR3 nucleotides read TGTGCCAGCAGTCAGGGTGGGGTTACGCCCCTCCACTTT. It is translated as CASSQGGVTPLHF.

This clonotype has just a few counts. The genes are TRBV15 and TRBJ2-7; TRBD1 agrees at 8 bases. The CDR3 sequence is 16 residues long. V shed 5 bases and J 8 bases; nucleotides not matched to a gene: 17. Germline V CDR1 and CDR2: LNHNV, YYDKDF (reference sequence). CDR3 sequence: CATSRPPRQGRGQQYV. In DNA, the CDR3 is TGTGCCACCAGCCGCCCCCCCCGACAGGGGAGAGGGCAGCAGTACGTC.

In this sample, this clonotype turned up many times. The V gene is TRBV20-1, the J gene TRBJ2-1; maybe TRBD2 (6 bases). The CDR3 covers 15 residues. V was trimmed by 0 bases and J by 2 bases, leaving 11 bases between them. Looked up from germline, CDR1 is DFQATT and CDR2 is SNEGSKA (reference sequence). The CDR3 DNA follows: TGCAGTGCTAGAGATTCGGCGGGGCCCTACAATGAGCAGTTCTTC. It codes for CSARDSAGPYNEQFF.

The V and J genes are TRBV5-1 and TRBJ2-3, with D possibly matching TRBD2 (5 bases). The germline V and J ends were trimmed by 6 bases and 2 bases, with 7 bases remaining between them. CDR1 and CDR2 from the germline V gene are SGHRS and YFSETQ. CDR3 size: 12 residues. CDR3 sequence: CASMEDTDTQYF. The CDR3, as DNA: TGCGCCAGCATGGAGGACACAGATACGCAGTATTTT.

In this sample, this clonotype turned up a few times. This chain connects TRBV10-3 to TRBJ1-1; no firm D call. The germline V gene encodes CDR1 ENHRY and CDR2 SYGVKD. CDR3 length: 14 amino acids. V lost 6 bases and J 1 base, leaving 12 bases between the germline ends. CDR3 coding DNA: TGTGCCATCAGGGAGACACAGAGGAACACTGAAGCTTTCTTT. It encodes CAIRETQRNTEAFF.

This clonotype was observed a handful of times. The chain has TRBV4-2 and TRBJ2-5; D is unresolved. The length of the CDR3 is 14 residues. V lost 1 base, J lost 3 bases, and 9 bases lay in between. Germline V lookup: CDR1 LGHNA, CDR2 YNFKEQ. For the CDR3, the DNA is TGTGCCAGCAGCCAAGTTTCCACCGAAGAGACCCAGTACTTC. Translated, it gives CASSQVSTEETQYF.

A remark on this clonotype: An end of the junction does not agree with germline; a read error may underlie this. The chain uses TRBV12-3 or TRBV12-4 and TRBJ2-4; perhaps TRBD1 as D (6 bases). The CDR3 is made up of 12 amino acids. The CDR3 nucleotides are TGTGCCAGCATGGAACAGGGAGCTTTTCTGAACTTC. Its translation is CASMEQGAFLNF.

The chain uses TRBV4-1 and TRBJ1-5; D uncertain. Germline loops: CDR1 MGHRA, CDR2 YSYEKL. V was clipped by 0 bases and J by 4 bases, with 7 bases between them. The CDR3 has 14 residues. CDR3 DNA sequence: TGCGCCAGCAGCCAAGAGGTTAGGAATCAGCCCCAGCATTTT. Translating gives CASSQEVRNQPQHF.

The chain combines TRBV7-9 with TRBJ2-1; the D is unclear. The CDR3 covers 15 residues. V lost 5 bases and J lost 0, with 11 bases in between. CDR1 and CDR2 from the germline V gene are SEHNR and FQNEAQ (reference sequence). The CDR3 sequence: CASSPLKGSYNEQFF. The CDR3 DNA reads as TGTGCCAGCAGCCCTCTTAAGGGCTCCTACAATGAGCAGTTCTTC.

This chain links TRBV6-4 with TRBJ1-5, with D unresolved. Germline V CDR1 and CDR2: MRHNA, SNTAGT. This CDR3 is 13 amino acids long. Trimming cost V 4 bases and J 7 bases, with 11 bases left between them. The CDR3 sequence is CASSGEEGQPQHF. Here the CDR3 DNA reads TGTGCCAGCAGTGGTGAGGAGGGCCAGCCCCAGCATTTT.

This clonotype was seen repeatedly, ten times or more. The chain is built from TRBV7-2 and TRBJ2-2, with TRBD2 as a possible D gene (5 bases). V lost 5 bases and J lost 6, with 7 bases in between. The CDR3 is 12 amino acids. In germline, CDR1 is SGHTA, CDR2 FQGNSA. Here the CDR3 DNA reads TGTGCCAGCAGCCCTAGCCCCGGGGAGCTGTTTTTT. This gives the protein CASSPSPGELFF.